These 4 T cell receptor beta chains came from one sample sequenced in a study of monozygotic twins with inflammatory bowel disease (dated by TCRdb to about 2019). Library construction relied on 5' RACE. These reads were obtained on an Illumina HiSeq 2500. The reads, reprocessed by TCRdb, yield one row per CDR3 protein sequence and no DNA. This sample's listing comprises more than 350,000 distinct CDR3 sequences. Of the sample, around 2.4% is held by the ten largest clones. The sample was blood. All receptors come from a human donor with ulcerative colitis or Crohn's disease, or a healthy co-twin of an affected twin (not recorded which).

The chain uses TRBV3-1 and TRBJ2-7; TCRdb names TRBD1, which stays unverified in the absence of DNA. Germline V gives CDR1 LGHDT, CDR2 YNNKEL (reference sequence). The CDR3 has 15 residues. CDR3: CASSQVGIQTYEQYF.

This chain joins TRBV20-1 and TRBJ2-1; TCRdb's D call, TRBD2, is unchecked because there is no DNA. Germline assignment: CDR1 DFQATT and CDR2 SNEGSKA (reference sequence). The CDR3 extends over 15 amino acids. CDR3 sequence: CSATSGGPGYNEQFF.

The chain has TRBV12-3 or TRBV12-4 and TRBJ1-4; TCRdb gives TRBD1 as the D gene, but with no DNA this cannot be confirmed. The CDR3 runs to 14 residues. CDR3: CASSLGTGNEKLFF.

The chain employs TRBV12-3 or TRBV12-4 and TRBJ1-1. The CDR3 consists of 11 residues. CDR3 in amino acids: CASAGGGEAFF.